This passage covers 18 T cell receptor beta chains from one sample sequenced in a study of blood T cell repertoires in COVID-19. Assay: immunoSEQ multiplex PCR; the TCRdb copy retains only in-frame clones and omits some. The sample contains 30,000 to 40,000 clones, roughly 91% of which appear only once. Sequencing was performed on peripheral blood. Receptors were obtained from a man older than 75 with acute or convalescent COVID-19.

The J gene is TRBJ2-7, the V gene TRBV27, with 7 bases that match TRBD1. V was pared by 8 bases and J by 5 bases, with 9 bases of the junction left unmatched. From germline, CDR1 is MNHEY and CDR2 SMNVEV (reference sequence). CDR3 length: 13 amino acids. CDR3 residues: CASSYRGRNEQYF. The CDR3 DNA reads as TGTGCCAGCTCCTACAGGGGTCGAAACGAGCAGTACTTC.

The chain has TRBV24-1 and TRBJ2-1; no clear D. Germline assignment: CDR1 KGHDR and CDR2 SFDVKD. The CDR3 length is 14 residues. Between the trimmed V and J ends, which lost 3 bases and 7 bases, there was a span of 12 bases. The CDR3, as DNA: TGTGCCACCAGTGATCCTGGCAAATCAAATGAGCAGTTCTTC. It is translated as CATSDPGKSNEQFF.

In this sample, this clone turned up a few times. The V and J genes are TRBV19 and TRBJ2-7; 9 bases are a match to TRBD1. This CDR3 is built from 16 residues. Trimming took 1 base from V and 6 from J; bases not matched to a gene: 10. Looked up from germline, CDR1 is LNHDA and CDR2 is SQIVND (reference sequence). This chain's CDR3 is CASSIVPLGQGAEQYF. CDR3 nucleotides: TGTGCCAGTAGTATAGTCCCCTTGGGACAGGGTGCCGAGCAGTACTTC.

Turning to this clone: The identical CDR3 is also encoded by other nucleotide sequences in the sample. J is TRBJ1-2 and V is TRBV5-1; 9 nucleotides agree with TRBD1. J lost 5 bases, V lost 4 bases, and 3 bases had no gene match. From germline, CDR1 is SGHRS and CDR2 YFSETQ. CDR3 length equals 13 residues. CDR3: CASSLDRGYGYTF. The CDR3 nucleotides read TGCGCCAGCAGCCTAGACAGGGGGTATGGCTACACCTTC.

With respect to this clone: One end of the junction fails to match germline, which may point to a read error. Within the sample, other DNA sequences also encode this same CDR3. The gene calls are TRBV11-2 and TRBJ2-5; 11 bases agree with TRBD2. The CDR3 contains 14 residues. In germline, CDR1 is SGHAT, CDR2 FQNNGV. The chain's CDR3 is CASTLAGGTETQYF. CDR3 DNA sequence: TGCGCCAGCACCTTAGCGGGGGGGACCGAGACCCAGTACTTC.

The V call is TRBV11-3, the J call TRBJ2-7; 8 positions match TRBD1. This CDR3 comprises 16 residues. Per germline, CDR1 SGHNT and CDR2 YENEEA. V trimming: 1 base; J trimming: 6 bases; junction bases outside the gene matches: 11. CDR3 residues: CASSLGGGTGPTEQYF. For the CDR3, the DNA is TGTGCCAGCAGCTTAGGGGGCGGGACAGGACCAACCGAGCAGTACTTC.

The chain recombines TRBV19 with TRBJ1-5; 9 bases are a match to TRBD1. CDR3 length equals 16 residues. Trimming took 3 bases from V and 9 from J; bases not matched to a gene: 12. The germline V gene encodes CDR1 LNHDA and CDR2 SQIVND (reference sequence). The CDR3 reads CASSISAGQGRSPQHF. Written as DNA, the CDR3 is TGTGCCAGTAGTATCAGCGCGGGACAGGGCAGGTCGCCCCAGCATTTT.

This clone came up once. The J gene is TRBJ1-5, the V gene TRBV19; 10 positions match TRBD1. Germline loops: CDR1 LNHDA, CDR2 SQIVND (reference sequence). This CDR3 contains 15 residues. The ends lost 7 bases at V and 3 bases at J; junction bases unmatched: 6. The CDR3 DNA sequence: TGTGCCAGTACCAGGACAGGGGGATACAATCAGCCCCAGCATTTT. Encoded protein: CASTRTGGYNQPQHF.

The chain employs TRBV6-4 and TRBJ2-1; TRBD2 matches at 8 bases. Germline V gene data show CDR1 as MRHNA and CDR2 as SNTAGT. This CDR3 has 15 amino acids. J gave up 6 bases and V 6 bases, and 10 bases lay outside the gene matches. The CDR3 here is CASSWYGGVPNEQFF. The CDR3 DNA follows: TGTGCCAGCAGCTGGTACGGGGGGGTCCCCAATGAGCAGTTCTTC.

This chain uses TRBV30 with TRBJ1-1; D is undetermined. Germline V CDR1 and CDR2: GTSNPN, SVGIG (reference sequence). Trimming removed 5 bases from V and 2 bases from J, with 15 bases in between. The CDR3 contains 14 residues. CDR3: CAWDAGSRNTEAFF. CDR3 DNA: TGTGCCTGGGATGCGGGGTCCCGCAACACTGAAGCTTTCTTT.

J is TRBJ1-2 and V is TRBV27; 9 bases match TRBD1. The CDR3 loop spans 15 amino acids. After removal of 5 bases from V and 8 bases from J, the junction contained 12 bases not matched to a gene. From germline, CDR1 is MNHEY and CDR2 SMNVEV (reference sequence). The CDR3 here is CASSQNPGQGGGYTF. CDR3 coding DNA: TGTGCCAGCAGTCAAAATCCGGGACAGGGCGGAGGCTACACCTTC.

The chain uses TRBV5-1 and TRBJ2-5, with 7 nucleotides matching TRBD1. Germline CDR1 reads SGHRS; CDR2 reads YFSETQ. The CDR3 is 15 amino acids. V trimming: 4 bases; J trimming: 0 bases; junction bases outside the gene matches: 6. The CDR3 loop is CASSLRGQDQETQYF. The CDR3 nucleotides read TGCGCCAGCAGCCTTCGAGGACAGGACCAAGAGACCCAGTACTTC. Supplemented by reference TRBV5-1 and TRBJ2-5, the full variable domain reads KAGVTQTPRYLIKTRGQQVTLSCSPISGHRSVSWYQQTPGQGLQFLFEYFSETQRNKGNFPGRFSGRQFSNSRSEMNVSTLELGDSALYLCASSLRGQDQETQYFGPGTRLLVL.

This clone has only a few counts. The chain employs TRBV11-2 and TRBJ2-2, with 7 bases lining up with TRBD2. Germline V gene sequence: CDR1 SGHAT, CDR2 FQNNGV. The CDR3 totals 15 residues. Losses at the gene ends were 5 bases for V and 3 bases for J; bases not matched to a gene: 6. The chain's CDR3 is CASSPAAGDTGELFF. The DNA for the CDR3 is TGTGCCAGCAGCCCGGCCGCGGGGGACACCGGGGAGCTGTTTTTT.

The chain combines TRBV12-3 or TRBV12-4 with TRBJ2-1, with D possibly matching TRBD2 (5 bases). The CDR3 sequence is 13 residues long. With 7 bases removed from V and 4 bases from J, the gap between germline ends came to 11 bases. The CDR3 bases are TGTGCCAGCACCATGGACTTTTACAATGAGCAGTTCTTC. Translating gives CASTMDFYNEQFF.

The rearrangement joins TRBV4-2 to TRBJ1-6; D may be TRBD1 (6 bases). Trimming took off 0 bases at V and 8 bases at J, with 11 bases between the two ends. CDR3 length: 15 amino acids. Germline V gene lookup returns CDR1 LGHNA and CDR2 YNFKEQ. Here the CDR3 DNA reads TGTGCCAGCAGCCAAGATGGGGGCGAGCATTCACCCCTCCACTTT. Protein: CASSQDGGEHSPLHF.

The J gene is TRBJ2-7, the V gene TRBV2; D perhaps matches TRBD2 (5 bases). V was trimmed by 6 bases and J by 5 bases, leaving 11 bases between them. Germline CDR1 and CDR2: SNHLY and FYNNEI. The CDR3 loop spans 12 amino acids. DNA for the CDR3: TGTGCCAGCAGGAGAGAGGGCCACGAGCAGTACTTC. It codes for CASRREGHEQYF.

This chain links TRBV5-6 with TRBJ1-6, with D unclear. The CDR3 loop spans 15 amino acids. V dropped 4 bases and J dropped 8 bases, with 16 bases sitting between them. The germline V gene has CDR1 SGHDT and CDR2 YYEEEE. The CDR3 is CASSRSGTIHSPLHF. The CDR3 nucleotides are TGTGCCAGCAGCCGTTCGGGAACCATTCATTCACCCCTCCACTTT.

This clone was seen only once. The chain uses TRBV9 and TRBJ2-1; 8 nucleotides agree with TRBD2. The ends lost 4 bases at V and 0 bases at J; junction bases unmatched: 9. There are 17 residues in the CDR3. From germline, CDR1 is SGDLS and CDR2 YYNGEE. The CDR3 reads CASSQTSGGLSYNEQFF. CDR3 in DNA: TGTGCCAGCAGCCAAACCAGCGGGGGCCTCTCCTACAATGAGCAGTTCTTC.